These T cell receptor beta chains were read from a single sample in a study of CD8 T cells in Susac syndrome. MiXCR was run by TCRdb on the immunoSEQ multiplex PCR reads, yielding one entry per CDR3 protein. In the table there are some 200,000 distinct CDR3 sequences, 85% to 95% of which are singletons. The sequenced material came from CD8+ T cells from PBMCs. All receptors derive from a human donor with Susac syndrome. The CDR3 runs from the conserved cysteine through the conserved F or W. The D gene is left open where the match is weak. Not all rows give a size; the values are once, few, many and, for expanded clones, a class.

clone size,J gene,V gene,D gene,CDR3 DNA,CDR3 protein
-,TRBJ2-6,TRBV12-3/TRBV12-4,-,TGTGCCAGCACCACCCAGGCCCGCTCTGGGGCCAACGTCCTGACTTTC,CASTTQARSGANVLTF
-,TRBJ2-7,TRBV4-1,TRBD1,TGCGCCAGCAGCCGAGCGCCGGGACAGGGGAAGAACGAGCAGTACTTC,CASSRAPGQGKNEQYF
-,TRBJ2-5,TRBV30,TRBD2,TGTGCCTGGACTGGACTAGCGGGATACCAAGAGACCCAGTACTTC,CAWTGLAGYQETQYF
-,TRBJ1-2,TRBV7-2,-,TGTGCCAGCAGCTTGGCCTTCATGGACTCCTATGGCTACACCTTC,CASSLAFMDSYGYTF
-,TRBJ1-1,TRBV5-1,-,TGCGCCAGCAGCTTCACGGGGAGTGAAGTTTTCTTT,CASSFTGSEVFF
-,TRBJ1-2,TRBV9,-,TGTGCCAGCAGCGCAACGACAGGTATTCCTTCGGGCTACACCTTC,CASSATTGIPSGYTF
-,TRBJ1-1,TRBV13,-,TGTGCCAGCAGGCCCCCGGTGGGGAACACTGAAGCTTTCTTT,CASRPPVGNTEAFF
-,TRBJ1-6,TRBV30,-,TGTGCCTGCCCCGGAATTGGGGGGAGTAATTCACCCCTCCACTTT,CACPGIGGSNSPLHF
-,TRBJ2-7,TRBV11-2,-,TGTGCCAGCAGCGTCAGTAGCGCTGGGGAGCAGTACTTC,CASSVSSAGEQYF
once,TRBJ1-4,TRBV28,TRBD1,TGTGCCAGCAGCTCCGACAGGGGGAAAGAAAAACTGTTTTTT,CASSSDRGKEKLFF
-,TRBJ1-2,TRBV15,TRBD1,TGTGCCACCAGCCAATACCCGGGACAGCTCTATGGCTACACCTTC,CATSQYPGQLYGYTF
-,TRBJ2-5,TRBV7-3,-,TGTGCCAGCAGCTCATTCGGGGGTTCTTATGAGACCCAGTACTTC,CASSSFGGSYETQYF
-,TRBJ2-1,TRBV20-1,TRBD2,TGCAGTGCTAGCCTCCCTGGACTAGCGGGGGGGAATGAGCAGTTCTTC,CSASLPGLAGGNEQFF
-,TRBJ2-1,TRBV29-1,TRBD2,TGCAGCGCGAAGGGACTAGCGGGATTCGGTGAGCAGTTCTTC,CSAKGLAGFGEQFF
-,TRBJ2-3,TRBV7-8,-,TGTGCCAGCAGCTTAGGCGGGGCGGCAGATACGCAGTATTTT,CASSLGGAADTQYF
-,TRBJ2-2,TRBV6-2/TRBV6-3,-,TGTGCCAGCAGTTACCGGGAAACCGGGGAGCTGTTTTTT,CASSYRETGELFF
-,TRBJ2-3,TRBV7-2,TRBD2,TGTGCCAGCAGCTCGCGCATAAGCGGGGGTTCCGATACGCAGTATTTT,CASSSRISGGSDTQYF